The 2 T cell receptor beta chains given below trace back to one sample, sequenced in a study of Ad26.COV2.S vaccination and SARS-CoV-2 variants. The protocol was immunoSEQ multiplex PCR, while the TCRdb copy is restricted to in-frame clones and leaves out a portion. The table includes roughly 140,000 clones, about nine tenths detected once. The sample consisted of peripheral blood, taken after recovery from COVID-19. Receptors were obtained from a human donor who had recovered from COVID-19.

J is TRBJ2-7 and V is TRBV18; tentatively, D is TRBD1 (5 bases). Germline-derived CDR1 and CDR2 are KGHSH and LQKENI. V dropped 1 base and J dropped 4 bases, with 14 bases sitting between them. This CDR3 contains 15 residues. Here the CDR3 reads CASSPHDRGTYEQYF. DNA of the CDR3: TGTGCCAGCTCACCACATGATAGGGGAACTTACGAGCAGTACTTC.

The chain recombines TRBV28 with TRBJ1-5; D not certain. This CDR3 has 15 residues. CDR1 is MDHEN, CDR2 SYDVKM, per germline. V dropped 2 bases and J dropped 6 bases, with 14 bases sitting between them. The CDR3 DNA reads TGTGCCAGCAGTTTACGGGTTGGTTCAGGTCAGCCCCAGCATTTT. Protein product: CASSLRVGSGQPQHF. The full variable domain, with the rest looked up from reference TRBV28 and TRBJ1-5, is DVKVTQSSRYLVKRTGEKVFLECVQDMDHENMFWYRQDPGLGLRLIYFSYDVKMKEKGDIPEGYSVSREKKERFSLILESASTNQTSMYLCASSLRVGSGQPQHFGDGTRLSIL.